The next 15 T cell receptor beta chains were all read from a single sample in a study of early T cells in non-severe SARS-CoV-2 infection. MiXCR, applied by TCRdb to the 5' RACE reads, yields one record per CDR3 protein. The data show fewer than 65,000 distinct CDR3 sequences, with 9.3% seen just once and less than 25% held by the top ten. The specimen sequenced was whole blood. The source is an adult who was a healthcare worker with PCR-confirmed SARS-CoV-2 infection or an uninfected control (not recorded which).

Only a few counts were recorded for this clonotype. This chain connects TRBV5-1 to TRBJ1-1; 7 bases match TRBD1. This CDR3 is 13 amino acids long. Germline V gene data show CDR1 as SGHRS and CDR2 as YFSETQ. V gave up 4 bases and J gave up 8 bases; unmatched junction bases: 8. The CDR3 sequence: CASSTGTRGEAFF. CDR3 nucleotides: TGCGCCAGCAGCACCGGGACCAGGGGGGAAGCTTTCTTT.

A few counts support this clonotype. The chain recombines TRBV30 with TRBJ2-1; TRBD1 agrees at 9 bases. CDR1 GTSNPN and CDR2 SVGIG come from the germline V gene (reference sequence). There are 14 residues in the CDR3. Trimming at V came to 0 bases and at J to 7 bases, leaving 4 bases not matched to a gene. CDR3 region: CAWSVDRGKNEQFF. The CDR3 nucleotides read TGTGCCTGGAGTGTAGACAGGGGGAAGAATGAGCAGTTCTTC.

This clonotype was detected a few times. V and J are TRBV4-1 and TRBJ2-1; TRBD1 or TRBD2 may be the D gene (6 bases each). The CDR3 consists of 15 residues. CDR1 and CDR2 from the germline V gene are MGHRA and YSYEKL. With 1 base removed from V and 9 bases from J, the gap between germline ends came to 16 bases. In DNA form, the CDR3 reads TGCGCCAGCAGCCAAGTTTTGGTTGGGGGGCTTGAGCAGTTCTTC. Translation gives CASSQVLVGGLEQFF.

This clonotype came up many times. The chain links TRBV29-1 to TRBJ1-5; 9 nucleotides agree with TRBD1. There are 14 residues in the CDR3. After removal of 8 bases from V and 0 bases from J, the junction contained 5 bases not matched to a gene. Germline V lookup: CDR1 SQVTM, CDR2 ANQGSEA. The CDR3 bases are TGCAGCCCTGGGACAGGGCATAGCAATCAGCCCCAGCATTTT. Encoded protein: CSPGTGHSNQPQHF.

This clonotype was recorded a few times. The chain combines TRBV7-2 with TRBJ1-5; D not resolved. The germline CDR1 and CDR2 sequences are SGHTA and FQGNSA. V was clipped by 4 bases and J by 2 bases, with 3 bases between them. The CDR3 consists of 12 residues. In DNA, the CDR3 is TGTGCCAGCAGCTGGGGCAATCAGCCCCAGCATTTT. Translation gives CASSWGNQPQHF. Full variable domain (outside the CDR3, taken from reference TRBV7-2 and TRBJ1-5): GAGVSQSPSNKVTEKGKDVELRCDPISGHTALYWYRQSLGQGLEFLIYFQGNSAPDKSGLPSDRFSAERTGGSVSTLTIQRTQQEDSAVYLCASSWGNQPQHFGDGTRLSIL.

This chain connects TRBV30 to TRBJ1-6, with D uncertain. Germline V CDR1 and CDR2: GTSNPN, SVGIG (reference sequence). V lost 6 bases and J 7 bases, leaving 13 bases between the germline ends. This CDR3 has 13 amino acids. CDR3 nucleotide sequence: TGTGCCTGCGACCTTTCACCGAATTCACCCCTCCACTTT. As protein: CACDLSPNSPLHF.

This clonotype showed up just a few times. The chain has TRBV12-3 or TRBV12-4 and TRBJ2-1, with TRBD2 identical over 7 bases. This CDR3 region has 16 residues. Unmatched junction bases numbered 13, after V lost 6 bases and J lost 5 bases. The CDR3 protein is CASRGGTRSRNNEQFF. The CDR3 DNA follows: TGTGCCAGCAGGGGAGGGACTCGATCTAGAAACAATGAGCAGTTCTTC.

Only a few counts were recorded for this clonotype. This chain's CDR3 is CASSPLDSSEAFF. In nucleotides, the CDR3 is TGTGCCAGCTCACCTCTGGACAGTTCTGAAGCTTTCTTT. This rearrangement joins TRBV18 to TRBJ1-1; perhaps TRBD1 as D (6 bases). The CDR3 is 13 amino acids. V lost 3 bases to trimming and J lost 6 bases, with 11 bases between them. Germline assignment: CDR1 KGHSH and CDR2 LQKENI.

This clonotype has just a few counts. The V and J genes are TRBV27 and TRBJ2-7; D is ambiguous. V gave up 3 bases and J gave up 3 bases, with 18 bases separating them. Germline lookup yields CDR1 MNHEY and CDR2 SMNVEV (reference sequence). The CDR3 contains 16 residues. CDR3 in amino acids: CASSFSFGSQFYEQYF. DNA of the CDR3: TGTGCCAGCAGTTTCTCCTTCGGCTCCCAATTCTACGAGCAGTACTTC.

The chain recombines TRBV29-1 with TRBJ2-1; possible D gene TRBD1, 6 bases. From germline, CDR1 is SQVTM and CDR2 ANQGSEA. The CDR3 covers 15 residues. Between the trimmed V and J ends, which lost 6 bases and 6 bases, there was a span of 21 bases. The CDR3 DNA reads as TGCAGCGTGGCCGGGACACCCCAAAACTCCAATGAGCAGTTCTTC. This codes for CSVAGTPQNSNEQFF.

This clonotype was counted many times. This chain connects TRBV7-3 to TRBJ1-1; D uncertain. CDR3 length: 12 residues. Germline V gene lookup returns CDR1 SGHTA and CDR2 FQGTGA. Trimming took 5 bases from V and 6 from J, leaving 10 bases between them. CDR3 in amino acids: CASSPRRSEAFF. Written as DNA, the CDR3 is TGTGCCAGCAGCCCGCGAAGGTCTGAAGCTTTCTTT.

In its sample, this clonotype was seen a few times. The V call is TRBV4-1, the J call TRBJ1-1; D is unclear. V shed 0 bases and J shed 6 bases, with 11 bases lying between them. The CDR3 sequence is 14 residues long. Looked up from germline, CDR1 is MGHRA and CDR2 is YSYEKL. The CDR3 bases are TGCGCCAGCAGCCAAGATCCCCCGGCCGCTGAAGCTTTCTTT. It translates to CASSQDPPAAEAFF.

This chain joins TRBV5-4 and TRBJ2-5; 8 bases match TRBD2. Trimming at V came to 0 bases and at J to 1 base, leaving 5 bases not matched to a gene. This CDR3 is built from 16 residues. From germline, CDR1 is SGHNT and CDR2 YYREEE (reference sequence). The CDR3 here is CASSLVAGGLQETQYF. CDR3 nucleotide sequence: TGTGCCAGCAGCTTGGTGGCGGGGGGTCTCCAAGAGACCCAGTACTTC.

The chain uses TRBV5-4 and TRBJ1-1; TRBD1 matches at 8 bases. The CDR3 is 13 residues long. Germline CDR1 SGHNT, CDR2 YYREEE (reference sequence). The V gene end was trimmed by 4 bases and the J gene end by 7 bases; junction bases not matched to a gene: 6. CDR3 nucleotides: TGTGCCAGCAGCCCGGGACAGGAACTTGAAGCTTTCTTT. Its translation is CASSPGQELEAFF. Full variable domain (missing parts from reference TRBV5-4 and TRBJ1-1): ETGVTQSPTHLIKTRGQQVTLRCSSQSGHNTVSWYQQALGQGPQFIFQYYREEENGRGNFPPRFSGLQFPNYSSELNVNALELDDSALYLCASSPGQELEAFFGQGTRLTVV.

This clonotype counts as medium-sized. This rearrangement joins TRBV6-2 or TRBV6-3 to TRBJ2-1, with D perhaps TRBD2 (6 bases). This CDR3 is 16 amino acids long. Germline values: CDR1 MNHEY, CDR2 SVGEGT. V lost 2 bases and J 2 bases, leaving 13 bases between the germline ends. The CDR3 reads CASSYIAEPPYNEQFF. CDR3 DNA: TGTGCCAGCAGTTACATAGCGGAACCCCCCTACAATGAGCAGTTCTTC.